This T cell receptor (beta chain) was observed in a study of shared clonotypes between healthy human individuals. Study at large: The study enrolled two women and a few men aged 18 to 49.

Sequencing used immunoSEQ multiplex PCR; TCRdb keeps in-frame clones, though not all of them. The table lists 2.3 million or so clones, about 92% of them singletons. Trimming removed 2 bases at V and 4 bases at J, with 5 bases between. This CDR3 is built from 13 residues. Germline CDR1 and CDR2: SGHTA and FQGNSA. A CD45RA+ naive subset and a CD45RA-negative memory subset were split from CD4+ cells. This receptor was obtained from a man aged 18 to 30 in good health. Some clones in this sample may be carry-over from other donors' samples. V gene TRBV7-2 combines with J gene TRBJ2-2; the D is unclear. Sequencing was performed on naive CD4+ T cells from PBMCs. Subset denoted: CD45RA+ positively selected. CDR3 region: CASSLPFTGELFF. In DNA, the CDR3 is TGTGCCAGCAGCTTACCGTTCACCGGGGAGCTGTTTTTT.